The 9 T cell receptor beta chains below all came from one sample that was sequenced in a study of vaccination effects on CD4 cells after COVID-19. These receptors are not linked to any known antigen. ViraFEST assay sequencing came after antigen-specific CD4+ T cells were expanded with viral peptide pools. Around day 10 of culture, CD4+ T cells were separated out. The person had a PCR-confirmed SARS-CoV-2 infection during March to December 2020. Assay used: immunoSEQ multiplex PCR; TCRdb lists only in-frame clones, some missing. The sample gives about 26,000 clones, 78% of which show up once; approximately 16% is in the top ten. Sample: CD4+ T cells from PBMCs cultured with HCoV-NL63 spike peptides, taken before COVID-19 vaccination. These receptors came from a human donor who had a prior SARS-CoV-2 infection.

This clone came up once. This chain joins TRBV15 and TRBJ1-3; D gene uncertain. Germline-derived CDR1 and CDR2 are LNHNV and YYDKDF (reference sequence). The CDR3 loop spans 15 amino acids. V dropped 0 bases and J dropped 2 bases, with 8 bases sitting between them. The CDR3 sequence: CATSRDRTAGNTIYF. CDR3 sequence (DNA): TGTGCCACCAGCAGAGATCGTACGGCTGGAAACACCATATATTTT.

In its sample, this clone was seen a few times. The CDR3: CAWRRTGKEAFF. In nucleotides, the CDR3 is TGTGCCTGGAGAAGGACAGGGAAAGAAGCTTTCTTT. This sequence joins TRBV30 and TRBJ1-1, with 8 bases that match TRBD1. Trimming removed 3 bases from V and 8 bases from J; junction bases left unmatched: 5. The V gene's germline CDR1 is GTSNPN and CDR2 SVGIG (reference sequence). The CDR3 extends over 12 amino acids.

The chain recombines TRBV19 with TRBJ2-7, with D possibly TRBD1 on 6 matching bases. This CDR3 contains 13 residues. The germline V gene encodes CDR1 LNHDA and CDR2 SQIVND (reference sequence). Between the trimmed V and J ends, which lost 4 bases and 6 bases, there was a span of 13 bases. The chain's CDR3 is CASSRTVVGEQYF. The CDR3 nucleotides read TGTGCCAGTAGTAGGACAGTTGTCGGCGAGCAGTACTTC.

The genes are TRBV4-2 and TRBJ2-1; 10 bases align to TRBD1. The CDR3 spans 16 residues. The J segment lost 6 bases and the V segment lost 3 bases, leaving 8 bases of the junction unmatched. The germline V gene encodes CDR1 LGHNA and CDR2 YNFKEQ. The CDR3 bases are TGTGCCAGCAGCCACTACCGGGACAGGGGTGTCAATGAGCAGTTCTTC. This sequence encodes CASSHYRDRGVNEQFF.

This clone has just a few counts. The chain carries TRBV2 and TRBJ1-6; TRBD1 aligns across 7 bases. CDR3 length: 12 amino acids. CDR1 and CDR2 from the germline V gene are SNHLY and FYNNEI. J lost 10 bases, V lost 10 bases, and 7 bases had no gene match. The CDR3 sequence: CATRGTGSPLHF. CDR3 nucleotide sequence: TGTGCCACCAGGGGGACGGGCTCACCCCTCCACTTT.

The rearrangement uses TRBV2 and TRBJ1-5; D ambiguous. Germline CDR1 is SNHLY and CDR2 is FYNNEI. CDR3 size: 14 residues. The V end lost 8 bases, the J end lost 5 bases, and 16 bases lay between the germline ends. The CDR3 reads CASATNSLDQPQHF. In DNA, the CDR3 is TGTGCCAGCGCCACTAATTCCCTCGATCAGCCCCAGCATTTT. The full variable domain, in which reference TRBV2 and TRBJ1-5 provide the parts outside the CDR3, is EPEVTQTPSHQVTQMGQEVILRCVPISNHLYFYWYRQILGQKVEFLVSFYNNEISEKSEIFDDQFSVERPDGSNFTLKIRSTKLEDSAMYFCASATNSLDQPQHFGDGTRLSIL.

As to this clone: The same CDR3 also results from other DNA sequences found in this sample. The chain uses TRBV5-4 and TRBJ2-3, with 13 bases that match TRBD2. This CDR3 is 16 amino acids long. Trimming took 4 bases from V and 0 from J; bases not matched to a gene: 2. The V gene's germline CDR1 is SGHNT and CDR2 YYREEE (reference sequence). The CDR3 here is CASSLGLAGSTDTQYF. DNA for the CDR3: TGTGCCAGCAGCCTGGGACTAGCGGGGAGCACAGATACGCAGTATTTT.

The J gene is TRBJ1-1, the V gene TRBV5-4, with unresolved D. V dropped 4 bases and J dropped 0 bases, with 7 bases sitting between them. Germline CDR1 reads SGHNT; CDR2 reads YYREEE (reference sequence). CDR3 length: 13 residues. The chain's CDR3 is CASSEHMNTEAFF. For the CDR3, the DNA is TGTGCCAGCAGCGAGCACATGAACACTGAAGCTTTCTTT.

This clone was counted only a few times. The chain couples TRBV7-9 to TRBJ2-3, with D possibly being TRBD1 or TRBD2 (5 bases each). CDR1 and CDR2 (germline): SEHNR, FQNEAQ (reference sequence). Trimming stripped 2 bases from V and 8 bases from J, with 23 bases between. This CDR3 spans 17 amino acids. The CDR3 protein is CASSLPRGGPGVGTQYF. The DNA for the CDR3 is TGTGCCAGCAGCTTACCCCGGGGCGGGCCCGGGGTGGGTACGCAGTATTTT.